What follows is one T cell receptor (beta chain) and its context. This CDR3 comprises 16 residues. Per the germline V gene, CDR1 is SGDLS and CDR2 is YYNGEE. Trimming pared 0 bases from V and 0 bases from J, leaving 10 bases between. This sample stems from a study of cytomegalovirus exposure and HLA in healthy donors. 13 Jbeta primers and 60 Vbeta primers were used for the PCR. Profiled with immunoSEQ multiplex PCR; TCRdb holds only in-frame clones, not every one. The repertoire has around 55,000 clones, about 80% of them found once; the top ten carry over 1.1%. The sample taken for sequencing was PBMCs. V is TRBV9 and J is TRBJ2-1, with D uncertain. The sequence derives from a female donor in good health and CMV-seronegative. CDR3 nucleotides: TGTGCCAGCAGCGTAGGAGGTTTGGGCTCCTACAATGAGCAGTTCTTC. It codes for CASSVGGLGSYNEQFF.